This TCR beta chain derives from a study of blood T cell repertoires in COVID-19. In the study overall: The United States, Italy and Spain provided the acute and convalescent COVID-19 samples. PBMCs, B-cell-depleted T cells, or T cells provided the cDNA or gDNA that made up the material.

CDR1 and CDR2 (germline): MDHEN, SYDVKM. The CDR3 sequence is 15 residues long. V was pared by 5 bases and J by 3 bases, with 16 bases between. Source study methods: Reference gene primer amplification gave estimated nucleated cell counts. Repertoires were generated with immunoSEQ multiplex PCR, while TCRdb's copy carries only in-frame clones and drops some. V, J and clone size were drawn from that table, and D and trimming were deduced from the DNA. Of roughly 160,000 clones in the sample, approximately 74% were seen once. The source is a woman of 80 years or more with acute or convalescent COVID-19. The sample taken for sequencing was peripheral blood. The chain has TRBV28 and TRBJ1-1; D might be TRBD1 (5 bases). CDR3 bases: TGTGCCAGCAGTACGCAGGGATTGATGGACACTGAAGCTTTCTTT. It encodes CASSTQGLMDTEAFF.